The 2 T cell receptor beta chains reported below all come from one sample, sequenced in a study of blood T cell repertoires in COVID-19 (dated by TCRdb to between 2020 and 2021). The method was the immunoSEQ multiplex PCR assay. Drawn from immuneACCESS, this table holds only the in-frame rearrangements with V and J called that TCRdb kept. Clones are partly lost; checked studies trace under half to an unresolved V gene and leave the rest unexplained. The sample yields 260,000 or so clones; around four fifths were counted once. 3.6% of the sample is held by the ten biggest clonotypes. The sequenced sample was PBMCs or T cells enriched from blood (not recorded which). The receptors originated from a woman aged 35 to 49 who had been exposed to COVID-19.

The V call is TRBV9, the J call TRBJ2-7, with D possibly matching TRBD2 (6 bases). V was trimmed by 2 bases and J by 2 bases, leaving 14 bases between them. The CDR3 is 15 amino acids. Germline V lookup: CDR1 SGDLS, CDR2 YYNGEE. The CDR3 reads CASSVQPGETYEQYF. CDR3 coding DNA: TGTGCCAGCAGCGTTCAACCGGGGGAAACCTACGAGCAGTACTTC. Complete variable domain (other parts from reference TRBV9 and TRBJ2-7): DSGVTQTPKHLITATGQRVTLRCSPRSGDLSVYWYQQSLDQGLQFLIQYYNGEERAKGNILERFSAQQFPDLHSELNLSSLELGDSALYFCASSVQPGETYEQYFGPGTRLTVT.

This chain joins TRBV7-2 and TRBJ1-1; the D is unclear. Germline CDR1 SGHTA, CDR2 FQGNSA. The CDR3 runs 15 residues. With 2 bases removed from V and 2 bases from J, the gap between germline ends came to 12 bases. The CDR3 protein is CASSLYVRGNTEAFF. The CDR3 nucleotides are TGTGCCAGCAGCTTATATGTTCGGGGAAACACTGAAGCTTTCTTT.